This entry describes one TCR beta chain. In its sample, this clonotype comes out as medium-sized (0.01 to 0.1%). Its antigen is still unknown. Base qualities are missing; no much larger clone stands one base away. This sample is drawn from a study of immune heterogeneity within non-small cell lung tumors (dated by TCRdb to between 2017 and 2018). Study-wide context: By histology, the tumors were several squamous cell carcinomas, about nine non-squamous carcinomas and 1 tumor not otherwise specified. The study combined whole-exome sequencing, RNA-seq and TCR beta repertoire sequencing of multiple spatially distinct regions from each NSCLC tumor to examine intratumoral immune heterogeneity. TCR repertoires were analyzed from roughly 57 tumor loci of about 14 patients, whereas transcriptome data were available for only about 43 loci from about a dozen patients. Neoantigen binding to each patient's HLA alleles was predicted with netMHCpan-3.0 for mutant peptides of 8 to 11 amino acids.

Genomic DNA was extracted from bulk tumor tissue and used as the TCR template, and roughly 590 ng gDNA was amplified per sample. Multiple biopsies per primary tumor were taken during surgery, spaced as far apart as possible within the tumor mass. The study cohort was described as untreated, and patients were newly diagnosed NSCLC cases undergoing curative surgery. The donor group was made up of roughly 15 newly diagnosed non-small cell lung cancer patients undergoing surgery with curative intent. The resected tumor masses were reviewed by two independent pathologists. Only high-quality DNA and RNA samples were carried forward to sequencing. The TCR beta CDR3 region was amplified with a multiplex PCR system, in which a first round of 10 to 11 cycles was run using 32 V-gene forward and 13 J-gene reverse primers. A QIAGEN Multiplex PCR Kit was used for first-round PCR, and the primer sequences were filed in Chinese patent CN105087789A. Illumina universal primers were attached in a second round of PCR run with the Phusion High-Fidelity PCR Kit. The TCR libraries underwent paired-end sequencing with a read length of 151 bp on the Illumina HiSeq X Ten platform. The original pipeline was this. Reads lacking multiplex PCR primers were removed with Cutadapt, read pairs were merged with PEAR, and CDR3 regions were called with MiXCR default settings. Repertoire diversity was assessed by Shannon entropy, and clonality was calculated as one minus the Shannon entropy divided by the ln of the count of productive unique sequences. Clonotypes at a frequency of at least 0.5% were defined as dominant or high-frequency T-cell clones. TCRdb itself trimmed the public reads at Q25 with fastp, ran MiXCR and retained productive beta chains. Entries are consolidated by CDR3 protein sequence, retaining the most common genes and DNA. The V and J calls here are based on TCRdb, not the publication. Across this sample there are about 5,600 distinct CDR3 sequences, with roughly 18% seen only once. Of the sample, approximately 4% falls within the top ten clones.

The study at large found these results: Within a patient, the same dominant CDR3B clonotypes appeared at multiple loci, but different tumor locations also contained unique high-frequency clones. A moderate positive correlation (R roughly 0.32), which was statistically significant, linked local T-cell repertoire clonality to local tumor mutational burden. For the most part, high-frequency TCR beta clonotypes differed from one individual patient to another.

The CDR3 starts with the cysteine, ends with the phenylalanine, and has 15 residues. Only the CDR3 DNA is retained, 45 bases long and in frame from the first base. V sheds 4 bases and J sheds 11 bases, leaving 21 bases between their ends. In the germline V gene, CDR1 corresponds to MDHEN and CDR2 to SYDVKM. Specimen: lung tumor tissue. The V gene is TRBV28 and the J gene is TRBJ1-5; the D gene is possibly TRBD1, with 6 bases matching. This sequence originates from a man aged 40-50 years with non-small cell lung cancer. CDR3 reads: CASSSTGIFGRTQHF. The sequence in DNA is TGTGCCAGCAGTTCAACAGGGATCTTTGGTAGGACCCAGCATTTT.